Shown below are 17 T cell receptor beta chains from a single sample sequenced in a study of blood T cells in healthy people across ages. Alongside a J-beta primer mix, a sample-barcoded 5' primer served in a second PCR lasting about 6 to 11 cycles. TCRdb analysed the 5' RACE reads with MiXCR anew, one entry per CDR3 protein. The sample records about 1.7 million distinct CDR3 sequences, roughly 28% being singletons. Sample: blood. The receptors were sampled from a woman aged 30 to 39 in good health.

This clonotype turned up a few times. The chain uses TRBV29-1 and TRBJ1-2; 8 positions match TRBD1. Germline V gene lookup returns CDR1 SQVTM and CDR2 ANQGSEA. After removal of 7 bases from V and 8 bases from J, the junction contained 9 bases not matched to a gene. This CDR3 contains 12 residues. CDR3 DNA sequence: TGCAGCGCGGACAGGGAAGGAGACGGCTACACCTTC. Its protein product is CSADREGDGYTF.

This clonotype was detected only a few times. The chain couples TRBV6-5 to TRBJ1-6; no firm D call. V was clipped by 6 bases and J by 7 bases, with 19 bases between them. CDR3 length: 16 amino acids. Germline V gene data show CDR1 as MNHEY and CDR2 as SVGAGI. CDR3 sequence (DNA): TGTGCCAGCAGCTCCCGAGGGTCCACCGGGAATTCACCCCTCCACTTT. This encodes CASSSRGSTGNSPLHF.

The CDR3 protein is CSARSGGNEQFF. In DNA, the CDR3 is TGCAGTGCTAGATCAGGGGGCAATGAGCAGTTCTTC. The chain is built from TRBV20-1 and TRBJ2-1; TRBD1 agrees at 7 bases. The germline V gene has CDR1 DFQATT and CDR2 SNEGSKA (reference sequence). V lost 2 bases to trimming and J lost 6 bases; unmatched junction nucleotides: 1. This CDR3 has 12 residues.

For this clonotype: Being one base from a much bigger clone, this may be a read error. The CDR3 is CATGQGIDEQFF. In DNA form, the CDR3 reads TGTGCCACTGGACAGGGGATCGATGAGCAGTTCTTC. The chain carries TRBV10-3 and TRBJ2-1, with 9 bases lining up with TRBD1. The V gene end was trimmed by 10 bases and the J gene end by 8 bases; junction bases not matched to a gene: 6. CDR3 size: 12 residues. CDR1 and CDR2 from the germline V gene are ENHRY and SYGVKD.

The chain joins TRBV20-1 to TRBJ2-4; D perhaps matches TRBD2 (6 bases). V was trimmed by 4 bases and J by 13 bases, leaving 26 bases between them. CDR1 is DFQATT and CDR2 is SNEGSKA in the germline V gene (reference sequence). This CDR3 contains 15 residues. The CDR3 DNA reads TGCAGTGCTACCTTCGGAGGGAGCGGAAACAATGAGCAGTACTTC. The encoded protein is CSATFGGSGNNEQYF.

The chain is built from TRBV20-1 and TRBJ2-7; tentative D call: TRBD2 (7 bases). Germline CDR1 DFQATT, CDR2 SNEGSKA (reference sequence). V lost 5 bases to trimming and J lost 4 bases, with 21 bases between them. This CDR3 is 15 amino acids long. The CDR3 loop is CSAPRGGGGTYEQYF. CDR3 nucleotide sequence: TGCAGTGCTCCCCGGGGAGGGGGGGGGACATACGAGCAGTACTTC.

This clonotype was counted between two and nine times. The genes are TRBV5-1 and TRBJ2-7; 7 bases line up with TRBD1. CDR3 length: 14 residues. The germline CDR1 and CDR2 sequences are SGHRS and YFSETQ. J lost 2 bases, V lost 2 bases, and 4 bases had no gene match. DNA of the CDR3: TGCGCCAGCAGCTTCGCCGGGACAGCCTACGAGCAGTACTTC. Amino acid sequence: CASSFAGTAYEQYF. Complete variable domain (other parts from reference TRBV5-1 and TRBJ2-7): KAGVTQTPRYLIKTRGQQVTLSCSPISGHRSVSWYQQTPGQGLQFLFEYFSETQRNKGNFPGRFSGRQFSNSRSEMNVSTLELGDSALYLCASSFAGTAYEQYFGPGTRLTVT.

Only a few counts were recorded for this clonotype. The chain recombines TRBV29-1 with TRBJ2-1, with 11 bases aligning to TRBD2. Germline lookup yields CDR1 SQVTM and CDR2 ANQGSEA. After removal of 4 bases from V and 6 bases from J, the junction contained 2 bases not matched to a gene. The CDR3 loop spans 13 amino acids. The CDR3 region is CSVASGRTNEQFF. The CDR3 region has the DNA TGCAGCGTTGCTAGCGGGAGGACCAATGAGCAGTTCTTC.

The rearrangement uses TRBV12-3 or TRBV12-4 and TRBJ2-1, with 9 bases matching TRBD2. This CDR3 has 14 residues. V shed 7 bases and J 6 bases; nucleotides not matched to a gene: 7. In DNA, the CDR3 is TGTGCCAGCAAAGGACTAGCGTTTATCAATGAGCAGTTCTTC. Protein product: CASKGLAFINEQFF.

This chain links TRBV7-6 with TRBJ2-7, with 11 bases identical to TRBD2. The CDR3 is made up of 15 amino acids. In germline, CDR1 is SGHVS, CDR2 FNYEAQ. After removal of 5 bases from V and 7 bases from J, the junction contained 10 bases not matched to a gene. CDR3 sequence: CASSPEPRLAGEQYF. CDR3 in DNA: TGTGCCAGCAGCCCGGAGCCCCGACTAGCGGGAGAGCAGTACTTC.

The J gene is TRBJ1-5, the V gene TRBV7-2; unclear D gene. Germline values: CDR1 SGHTA, CDR2 FQGNSA. CDR3 size: 17 residues. V lost 5 bases and J 0 bases, leaving 17 bases between the germline ends. CDR3 in amino acids: CASSHRGISRSNQPQHF. CDR3 bases: TGTGCCAGCAGCCACCGGGGTATTTCGCGTAGCAATCAGCCCCAGCATTTT.

The table lists this clonotype with many counts. The chain recombines TRBV6-5 with TRBJ2-7; TRBD2 is a possible D gene (6 bases). The germline CDR1 and CDR2 sequences are MNHEY and SVGAGI. This CDR3 contains 15 residues. V was shortened by 2 bases and J by 5 bases, with 16 bases between the two germline ends. CDR3 sequence: CASSYAPRGIDEQYF. CDR3 DNA: TGTGCCAGCAGTTACGCCCCCCGGGGGATTGACGAGCAGTACTTC.

The chain is built from TRBV5-1 and TRBJ2-7; the D call may be TRBD1 or TRBD2 (5 bases each). The germline CDR1 and CDR2 sequences are SGHRS and YFSETQ. CDR3 length: 14 amino acids. Between the trimmed V and J ends, which lost 4 bases and 2 bases, there was a span of 13 bases. The CDR3 nucleotides are TGCGCCAGCAGCGATGGGACGGACGCCTACGAGCAGTACTTC. The encoded protein is CASSDGTDAYEQYF.

The chain carries TRBV4-1 and TRBJ2-7, with 11 bases lining up with TRBD1. J lost 6 bases, V lost 0 bases, and 7 bases had no gene match. CDR3 size: 16 residues. The germline gives CDR1 MGHRA, CDR2 YSYEKL. The CDR3 DNA is TGCGCCAGCAGCCAAGAAGAGGACAGGGGGCGTCGCGAGCAGTACTTC. Protein sequence: CASSQEEDRGRREQYF.

A remark on this clonotype: A much larger clone is a single base away; this may be a read error. The CDR3 is CASSVVPWVAYGYTF. DNA for the CDR3: TGTGCCAGCAGCGTAGTGCCCTGGGTCGCCTATGGCTACACCTTC. The chain links TRBV9 to TRBJ1-2, with D unclear. Trimming took 0 bases from V and 4 from J, leaving 13 bases between them. Germline CDR1 SGDLS, CDR2 YYNGEE. The CDR3 is made up of 15 amino acids.

This chain uses TRBV4-2 with TRBJ2-6; no clear D gene. The CDR3 consists of 17 residues. V lost 1 base, J lost 1 base, and 11 bases lay in between. Germline V gene lookup returns CDR1 LGHNA and CDR2 YNFKEQ. The CDR3 coding sequence is TGTGCCAGCAGCCAAGTTACAGCGACGTCTGGGGCCAACGTCCTGACTTTC. Its translation: CASSQVTATSGANVLTF.

The chain employs TRBV11-2 and TRBJ1-1; no definite D call. Germline V lookup: CDR1 SGHAT, CDR2 FQNNGV. The CDR3 is 12 amino acids. Trimming took 2 bases from V and 8 from J, leaving 9 bases between them. The CDR3 bases are TGTGCCAGCAGCTTATCGTGGACGGAAGCTTTCTTT. Encoded protein: CASSLSWTEAFF. Filled out from reference TRBV11-2 and TRBJ1-1, the complete variable domain reads EAGVAQSPRYKIIEKRQSVAFWCNPISGHATLYWYQQILGQGPKLLIQFQNNGVVDDSQLPKDRFSAERLKGVDSTLKIQPAKLEDSAVYLCASSLSWTEAFFGQGTRLTVV.